These 20 T cell receptor beta chains were sequenced from one sample in a study of OX40 agonist ivuxolimab in advanced cancers. Repertoires were generated with immunoSEQ multiplex PCR, while TCRdb's copy carries only in-frame clones and drops some. The table lists about 79,000 clones, 91% of them singletons. Here the sequenced sample was CD4+ or CD8+ T cells sorted from blood, taken in a trial of the OX40 agonist ivuxolimab. These receptors originate from an adult with an advanced solid tumor such as melanoma, head and neck, liver or kidney cancer.

The CDR3 is CASRSAEASEQFF. DNA for the CDR3: TGCGCCAGCAGATCGGCGGAGGCTAGTGAGCAGTTCTTC. This sequence joins TRBV5-1 and TRBJ2-1; D is possibly TRBD2 (5 bases). Between the trimmed V and J ends, which lost 5 bases and 9 bases, there was a span of 15 bases. The germline gives CDR1 SGHRS, CDR2 YFSETQ. This CDR3 has 13 residues.

This rearrangement joins TRBV19 to TRBJ2-7, with D possibly TRBD1 on 6 matching bases. The CDR3 runs 16 residues. CDR1 LNHDA and CDR2 SQIVND come from the germline V gene (reference sequence). V lost 5 bases, J lost 6 bases, and 23 bases lay in between. CDR3 in amino acids: CASSSNRDTIRPEQYF. CDR3 sequence (DNA): TGTGCCAGTAGTTCCAACCGGGACACAATTCGTCCCGAGCAGTACTTC.

The rearrangement joins TRBV9 to TRBJ2-7, with TRBD1 identical over 10 bases. Looked up from germline, CDR1 is SGDLS and CDR2 is YYNGEE. Trimming cost V 2 bases and J 6 bases; bases outside gene matches: 8. This CDR3 region has 15 residues. The CDR3 sequence is CASSVQGTGVSEQYF. The CDR3 DNA sequence: TGTGCCAGCAGCGTGCAAGGGACAGGGGTCTCCGAGCAGTACTTC.

This chain connects TRBV18 to TRBJ2-7, with TRBD1 identical over 7 bases. Germline CDR1 KGHSH, CDR2 LQKENI. V was clipped by 5 bases and J by 3 bases; unmatched bases: 7. This CDR3 has 14 amino acids. The CDR3 region has the DNA TGTGCCAGCTCATTTGGGACAGAGTTCTACGAGCAGTACTTC. It specifies CASSFGTEFYEQYF.

The rearrangement uses TRBV15 and TRBJ2-2; 12 nucleotides line up with TRBD2. The germline CDR1 and CDR2 sequences are LNHNV and YYDKDF (reference sequence). There are 15 residues in the CDR3. The trim removed 3 bases at V and 7 bases at J, leaving 3 bases unmatched. The CDR3: CATSSRLAGVGELFF. For the CDR3, the DNA is TGTGCCACCAGCAGTAGACTAGCGGGAGTCGGGGAGCTGTTTTTT.

The rearrangement links TRBV18 to TRBJ2-5; D unclear. Germline V CDR1 and CDR2: KGHSH, LQKENI. This CDR3 is built from 13 residues. The ends were cut back, 3 bases at V and 5 bases at J, with 10 bases in the middle. CDR3 region: CASSPAQGETQYF. In DNA, the CDR3 is TGTGCCAGCTCACCCGCCCAAGGGGAGACCCAGTACTTC.

The J gene is TRBJ2-7, the V gene TRBV28; possibly TRBD1 or TRBD2 for D (5 bases each). The CDR3 sequence is 14 residues long. Germline V gene data show CDR1 as MDHEN and CDR2 as SYDVKM. The V gene lost 7 bases and the J gene lost 5 bases, with 18 bases spanning the gap. The CDR3 loop reads CASNPGPYSHEQYF. The DNA for the CDR3 is TGTGCCAGCAACCCGGGACCTTATTCCCACGAGCAGTACTTC.

The chain is built from TRBV19 and TRBJ1-2; a weak D match, TRBD1 (5 bases). Trimming shortened V by 7 bases and J by 4 bases, and 13 bases separated the two germline ends. CDR1 is LNHDA, CDR2 SQIVND, per germline (reference sequence). The CDR3 totals 13 residues. The CDR3 region has the DNA TGTGCCAGTAACCAGGGCGGTATCTATGGCTACACCTTC. Protein: CASNQGGIYGYTF. The whole variable domain, remainder taken from reference TRBV19 and TRBJ1-2, is DGGITQSPKYLFRKEGQNVTLSCEQNLNHDAMYWYRQDPGQGLRLIYYSQIVNDFQKGDIAEGYSVSREKKESFPLTVTSAQKNPTAFYLCASNQGGIYGYTFGSGTRLTVV.

The CDR3 is CASRDRDINYGYTF. The CDR3 DNA is TGTGCCAGCCGAGACCGGGACATAAACTATGGCTACACCTTC. V and J are TRBV6-5 and TRBJ1-2; D is perhaps TRBD1 (6 bases). Germline V gene sequence: CDR1 MNHEY, CDR2 SVGAGI. This CDR3 is 14 amino acids long. The V end was cut by 8 bases, the J end by 2 bases, with 15 bases between.

V usage is TRBV7-3 and J usage is TRBJ2-1, with unresolved D. This CDR3 region has 14 residues. V was shortened by 5 bases and J by 5 bases, with 13 bases between the two germline ends. Germline lookup yields CDR1 SGHTA and CDR2 FQGTGA. CDR3 sequence reads: CASSAIAANNEQFF. The CDR3 coding sequence is TGTGCCAGCAGCGCGATAGCAGCAAACAATGAGCAGTTCTTC.

This chain uses TRBV30 with TRBJ2-1, with D possibly being TRBD2 (5 bases). Looked up from germline, CDR1 is GTSNPN and CDR2 is SVGIG (reference sequence). This CDR3 has 14 residues. Deletions cut 3 bases from V and 2 bases from J, with 11 bases between. CDR3 DNA: TGTGCCTGGAGGGAGAGCGGAGCCTACAATGAGCAGTTCTTC. Amino acid sequence: CAWRESGAYNEQFF.

This rearrangement joins TRBV7-2 to TRBJ1-2; 9 bases align to TRBD1. V dropped 4 bases and J dropped 4; count of bases not matched to a gene: 4. The CDR3 is 14 residues long. CDR1 and CDR2 (germline): SGHTA, FQGNSA. The CDR3 protein is CASSSTDRGYGYTF. The CDR3 DNA is TGTGCCAGCAGCTCTACGGACAGGGGCTATGGCTACACCTTC. The full variable domain, with the rest looked up from reference TRBV7-2 and TRBJ1-2, is GAGVSQSPSNKVTEKGKDVELRCDPISGHTALYWYRQSLGQGLEFLIYFQGNSAPDKSGLPSDRFSAERTGGSVSTLTIQRTQQEDSAVYLCASSSTDRGYGYTFGSGTRLTVV.

The V and J genes are TRBV10-1 and TRBJ2-4, with D possibly TRBD2 on 6 matching bases. Trimming pared 7 bases from V and 0 bases from J, leaving 13 bases between. Germline loops: CDR1 WNHNN, CDR2 SYGVQD (reference sequence). CDR3 length equals 15 residues. The CDR3 protein is CASINPGEAKNIQYF. In nucleotides, the CDR3 is TGCGCCAGCATCAACCCGGGAGAAGCCAAAAACATTCAGTACTTC.

V usage is TRBV11-2 and J usage is TRBJ1-5; D remains unclear. Trimming took 1 base from V and 4 from J, leaving 11 bases between them. CDR1 and CDR2 from the germline V gene are SGHAT and FQNNGV. The CDR3 covers 15 residues. CDR3 DNA: TGTGCCAGCAGCTTAGGTCAGCGCCCAAATCAGCCCCAGCATTTT. Translating gives CASSLGQRPNQPQHF.

This rearrangement joins TRBV27 to TRBJ1-1; 8 bases are shared with TRBD1. CDR1 is MNHEY, CDR2 SMNVEV, per germline (reference sequence). This CDR3 contains 15 residues. Trimming removed 0 bases from V and 1 base from J; junction bases left unmatched: 1. CDR3: CASSLSDRANTEAFF. The CDR3 DNA sequence: TGTGCCAGCAGTTTATCGGACAGGGCGAACACTGAAGCTTTCTTT.

The rearrangement uses TRBV2 and TRBJ2-7, with D perhaps TRBD1 or TRBD2 (6 bases each). This CDR3 comprises 15 residues. The V end was cut by 7 bases, the J end by 2 bases, with 18 bases between. Germline V CDR1 and CDR2: SNHLY, FYNNEI. In nucleotides, the CDR3 is TGTGCCAGCACTCTAGAGAGGGGGGTACCCTACGAGCAGTACTTC. Translation: CASTLERGVPYEQYF.

The chain links TRBV16 to TRBJ2-5, with D tentatively TRBD1 or TRBD2 (5 bases each). V gave up 5 bases and J gave up 5 bases, with 12 bases separating them. Germline CDR1 and CDR2: KGHSY and FQNENV. This CDR3 comprises 13 residues. The CDR3 nucleotides read TGTGCCAGCAGCGGGGGTCCTCAGGAGACCCAGTACTTC. Translation gives CASSGGPQETQYF.

The chain has TRBV7-2 and TRBJ1-2; D is unclear. This CDR3 contains 11 residues. Germline lookup yields CDR1 SGHTA and CDR2 FQGNSA. The V gene lost 5 bases and the J gene lost 8 bases, with 9 bases spanning the gap. Written as DNA, the CDR3 is TGTGCCAGCAGCCCCAGCCTCGGCTACACCTTC. It is translated as CASSPSLGYTF.

In DNA form, the CDR3 reads TGTGCCAGCAGCTGGTCGACTGTCGGTCGGTACTTC. This sequence encodes CASSWSTVGRYF. The chain employs TRBV5-5 and TRBJ2-5; no definite D call. CDR3 length equals 12 residues. Trimming took 3 bases from V and 13 from J, leaving 16 bases between them. Germline V gene sequence: CDR1 SGHKS, CDR2 YYEKEE (reference sequence).

This chain connects TRBV28 to TRBJ1-2; 12 nucleotides line up with TRBD1. Trimming cost V 5 bases and J 1 base; bases outside gene matches: 8. The germline gives CDR1 MDHEN, CDR2 SYDVKM. The length of the CDR3 is 17 residues. CDR3 loop: CASSDGTGGLVNYGYTF. Here the CDR3 DNA reads TGTGCCAGCAGTGACGGGACAGGGGGCCTGGTTAACTATGGCTACACCTTC.